These 3 T cell receptor beta chains were all obtained from the same sample, sequenced in a study of neurological immune-mediated disorders. TCRdb recomputed calls from the 5' RACE reads with MiXCR, one row per CDR3 protein. The sample lists roughly 60,000 distinct CDR3 sequences; about an eighth were seen once. The sequencing sample was made of PBMCs. The receptors here all came from a man between 60 and 75 years old in good health.

This clonotype was detected ten times or more. The J gene is TRBJ1-1, the V gene TRBV7-2, with D possibly TRBD1 on 5 matching bases. Trimming took 1 base from V and 1 from J, leaving 7 bases between them. Germline loops: CDR1 SGHTA, CDR2 FQGNSA. This CDR3 is built from 14 residues. CDR3 DNA sequence: TGTGCCAGCAGCTTAGAACAGGCGAACACTGAAGCTTTCTTT. Translating it yields CASSLEQANTEAFF.

This clonotype was seen ten or more times. The chain carries TRBV5-1 and TRBJ1-6; D call uncertain. V was cut by 0 bases and J by 8 bases, with 3 bases left in between. Per the germline V gene, CDR1 is SGHRS and CDR2 is YFSETQ. The CDR3 spans 12 residues. CDR3 coding DNA: TGCGCCAGCAGCTTGGACCATTCACCCCTCCACTTT. This translates into CASSLDHSPLHF.

The chain combines TRBV12-3 or TRBV12-4 with TRBJ1-1; perhaps TRBD1 as D (6 bases). V was trimmed by 6 bases and J by 1 base, leaving 15 bases between them. This CDR3 is 15 amino acids long. CDR3 loop: CASRTGSAENTEAFF. CDR3 nucleotides: TGTGCCAGCAGAACAGGGTCCGCCGAGAACACTGAAGCTTTCTTT.